A selection of T cell receptor beta chains follows, all from one sample in a study of blood T cell repertoires in COVID-19. The protocol was immunoSEQ multiplex PCR, while the TCRdb copy is restricted to in-frame clones and leaves out a portion. The sample holds 100,000 to 150,000 clones, approximately 90% seen once. Sequencing used peripheral blood. All receptors come from a human donor in a cohort sampled during active COVID-19. CDR3s include the opening cysteine and the closing phenylalanine or tryptophan. A D gene is named only where the DNA matches it firmly. Not all rows give a size; the values are once, few, many and, for expanded clones, a class.

v_gene,j_gene,abundance,d_gene,CDR3nt,CDR3aa
TRBV6-4,TRBJ1-5,NA,NA,TGTGCCAGCACAGGCCGGGGAGGGGTCGTCCCACAGCCCCAGCATTTT,CASTGRGGVVPQPQHF
TRBV6-6,TRBJ1-3,NA,NA,TGTGCCAGCAGGGGGCTCGGAAACACCATATATTTT,CASRGLGNTIYF
TRBV7-9,TRBJ1-3,few,NA,TGTGCCAGCAGCCAGATCCGGGTCCGGGACACCATATATTTT,CASSQIRVRDTIYF
TRBV2,TRBJ2-3,NA,TRBD2,TGTGCCATCCGGACTAGCGGGACCACAGATACGCAGTATTTT,CAIRTSGTTDTQYF
TRBV4-1,TRBJ2-2,once,TRBD1,TGCGCCAGCAGCCAAGCCAGGGGGCAAGGGGAGCTGTTTTTT,CASSQARGQGELFF
TRBV19,TRBJ2-7,once,TRBD2,TGTGCCAGTAGTATTCCCTATCGAGGGGAGGGGTCCTACGAGCAGTACTTC,CASSIPYRGEGSYEQYF
TRBV30,TRBJ1-2,NA,TRBD1,TGTGCCTGGATTCCCCTAGGACAGGGGGCTTCTGGCTACACCTTC,CAWIPLGQGASGYTF
TRBV27,TRBJ2-7,NA,TRBD2,TGTGCCAGCAGCCCTAGCGGGAGGTTCCAGTACTTC,CASSPSGRFQYF
TRBV5-1,TRBJ2-7,NA,NA,TGCGCCAGCAGGTGGGGGGGGCAGTCCACCTACGAGCAGTACTTC,CASRWGGQSTYEQYF
TRBV7-9,TRBJ1-6,NA,TRBD1,TGTGCCAGCACTCAAGGGGGCCGAGACTCACCCCTCCACTTT,CASTQGGRDSPLHF
TRBV24-1,TRBJ2-1,NA,TRBD2,TGTGCCACCAGTGGACTCAGCGGGAGGGCCTCGTACAATGAGCAGTTCTTC,CATSGLSGRASYNEQFF
TRBV9,TRBJ2-7,NA,TRBD1,TGTGCCAGCAGCGTAGGGACAGGGGGCAGGAACGAGCAGTACTTC,CASSVGTGGRNEQYF
TRBV28,TRBJ2-1,NA,TRBD2,TGTGCCAGCACTTCCCAAGCGGGAGGGGACAATGAGCAGTTCTTC,CASTSQAGGDNEQFF
TRBV7-9,TRBJ2-1,NA,NA,TGTGCCAGCAGCCCCGTGGGCCCACACAATGAGCAGTTCTTC,CASSPVGPHNEQFF
TRBV28,TRBJ1-5,NA,NA,TGTGCCAGCAGCCCAAACAAGGGGACCCAGCATTTT,CASSPNKGTQHF
TRBV3-1/TRBV3-2,TRBJ1-1,NA,NA,TGTGCCAGCAGCAAACGACAGGCCGGCACTGAAGCTTTCTTT,CASSKRQAGTEAFF
TRBV5-4,TRBJ1-2,NA,NA,TGTGCCAGCAGCTTCCCGGGTGGCGGCTACACCTTC,CASSFPGGGYTF
TRBV6-1,TRBJ1-2,NA,TRBD1,TGTGCCAGCAGTGATGGGACAGAGGTCTATGGCTACACCTTC,CASSDGTEVYGYTF
TRBV27,TRBJ2-1,NA,NA,TGTGCCAGCAGGTGGGGGGAACTCAAATACAATGAGCAGTTCTTC,CASRWGELKYNEQFF
TRBV6-5,TRBJ2-2,NA,TRBD1,TGTGCCAGCAGAAACAGGGGGCAGGACACCGGGGAGCTGTTTTTT,CASRNRGQDTGELFF
TRBV2,TRBJ1-2,many,TRBD1,TGTGCCAGCAGGGATGATGGGCAGGGGGATGGCTACACCTTC,CASRDDGQGDGYTF
TRBV7-7,TRBJ2-1,NA,TRBD2,TGTGCTAGCAGCCCCGGGGGGTACAATGAGCAGTTCTTC,CASSPGGYNEQFF
TRBV12-3/TRBV12-4,TRBJ1-2,NA,TRBD1,TGTGCCAGCACTTGGACAGGGGATGGCTACACCTTC,CASTWTGDGYTF
TRBV5-1,TRBJ2-1,NA,TRBD2,TGCGCCAGCAGCTTGTCTAGCGGGGGGGCCGGTGAGCAGTTCTTC,CASSLSSGGAGEQFF
TRBV7-2,TRBJ2-6,once,NA,TGTGCCAGCAGCCGAGCTGGGGCCAACGTCCTGACTTTC,CASSRAGANVLTF
TRBV6-5,TRBJ1-5,NA,NA,TGTGCCAGCAGTTACGGGGGGGGTAGCAATCAGCCCCAGCATTTT,CASSYGGGSNQPQHF
TRBV6-4,TRBJ2-1,NA,NA,TGTGCCAGCAGTGACCTAGGTTTAGACTCCGTACTCCCAGATTACAATGAGCAGTTCTTC,CASSDLGLDSVLPDYNEQFF
TRBV28,TRBJ2-2,few,TRBD2,TGTGCTGGAGCGGGAGGGGGGACCGGGGAGCTGTTTTTT,CAGAGGGTGELFF
TRBV6-6,TRBJ2-3,NA,NA,TGTGCCAGCAGTTACTCCCGCGGTTCAGATACGCAGTATTTT,CASSYSRGSDTQYF
TRBV4-1,TRBJ2-5,NA,TRBD2,TGCGCCAGCAGCCAAAATAGCGGGAGGGCCTATGAGACCCAGTACTTC,CASSQNSGRAYETQYF
TRBV4-1,TRBJ1-1,NA,NA,TGCGCCAGCAGCCGACAATCGGACTTGTACACTGAAGCTTTCTTT,CASSRQSDLYTEAFF
TRBV7-8,TRBJ1-3,many,NA,TGTGCCAGCAGCCCGAGTCCCTCCCCCTCTGGAAACACCATATATTTT,CASSPSPSPSGNTIYF